The rows below give T cell receptor beta chains drawn from one sample of a study of response to subunit inactivated influenza vaccine. TCRdb redid the calling of the RT-PCR reads with MiXCR, one entry per CDR3 protein. The data hold approximately 500,000 distinct CDR3 sequences, with over 10% observed a single time. This material consisted of PBMCs from blood, taken 45 days after vaccination. The receptors originated from a man in his fifties or sixties who received an inactivated influenza vaccine. The CDR3 runs from the conserved cysteine through the conserved F or W. D genes are given only for firm matches. A row's size may be missing; if present it is once, few, many or a size class.

CDR3 DNA	CDR3 protein	clone size	D gene	V gene	J gene
TGTGCCAGCTCACCACTCCCCTGGGTTGAGCAGTTCTTC	CASSPLPWVEQFF	.	.	TRBV18	TRBJ2-1
TGCAGCGTGACCGACCCCATCGGTCCCTACGAGCAGTACTTC	CSVTDPIGPYEQYF	many	.	TRBV29-1	TRBJ2-7
TGTGCCACCAGCAGAGGTGGGGCCGGGGAGCTGTTTTTT	CATSRGGAGELFF	.	.	TRBV15	TRBJ2-2
TGTGCCAGCAGTTTGCCCGGACTAGCGGGAGTGAATGAGCAGTTCTTC	CASSLPGLAGVNEQFF	.	TRBD2	TRBV28	TRBJ2-1
TGTGCTAGTGGATCCGGGACACCCGCCAGTCGGGCTTTCTTT	CASGSGTPASRAFF	many	.	TRBV12-5	TRBJ1-1
TGTGCCAGCAGCTCGTCCGGACCTTCCTACGAGCAGTACTTC	CASSSSGPSYEQYF	.	.	TRBV7-8	TRBJ2-7
TGTGCCAGCAGTGACTCCGGGACTAGCGGGAGTTCCTACAATGAGCAGTTCTTC	CASSDSGTSGSSYNEQFF	few	TRBD2	TRBV5-5	TRBJ2-1
TGTGCCAGCAGTTTCGCCCTGACAGCCTACAATGAGCAGTTCTTC	CASSFALTAYNEQFF	.	.	TRBV12-3/TRBV12-4	TRBJ2-1
TGTGCCAGCAGCAAGGACAGGGGGAGCAATCAGCCCCAGCATTTT	CASSKDRGSNQPQHF	few	TRBD1	TRBV6-1	TRBJ1-5
TGCAGTGCTACTGACGGCAATCAGCCCCAGCATTTT	CSATDGNQPQHF	many	.	TRBV20-1	TRBJ1-5
TGTGCCAGCAGCTTCCTAACGGTAGCGGGAGATCCCTACGAGCAGTACTTC	CASSFLTVAGDPYEQYF	many	TRBD2	TRBV6-1	TRBJ2-7
TGCGCCAGCAGCTTGGACAGGGGGGAGCTGTTTTTT	CASSLDRGELFF	few	.	TRBV5-1	TRBJ2-2
TGTGCCACCGGACCACAGGCTAATTCACCCCTCCACTTT	CATGPQANSPLHF	many	.	TRBV6-1	TRBJ1-6
TGTGCCAGCAGTCGGACAGGAAGGAGCAATCAGCCCCAGCATTTT	CASSRTGRSNQPQHF	.	TRBD1	TRBV6-1	TRBJ1-5
TGTGCCAGCAGCCCCGGGACGCCGGTTCGTAACGGGGAGCTGTTTTTT	CASSPGTPVRNGELFF	few	.	TRBV6-1	TRBJ2-2
TGTGCCAGCAGTTTATTAGGGGACGGCGTTTCACCCCTCCACTTT	CASSLLGDGVSPLHF	few	.	TRBV27	TRBJ1-6